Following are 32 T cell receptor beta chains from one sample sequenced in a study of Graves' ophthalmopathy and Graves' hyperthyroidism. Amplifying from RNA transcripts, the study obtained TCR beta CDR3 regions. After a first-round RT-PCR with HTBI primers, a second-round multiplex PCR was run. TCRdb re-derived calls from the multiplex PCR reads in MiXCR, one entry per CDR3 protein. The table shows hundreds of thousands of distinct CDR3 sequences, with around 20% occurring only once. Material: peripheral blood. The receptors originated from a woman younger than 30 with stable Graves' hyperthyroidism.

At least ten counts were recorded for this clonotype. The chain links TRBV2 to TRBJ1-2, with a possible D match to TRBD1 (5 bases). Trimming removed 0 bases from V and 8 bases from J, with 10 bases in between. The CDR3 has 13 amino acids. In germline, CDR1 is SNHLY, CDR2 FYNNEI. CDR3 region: CASSEAVTGGYTF. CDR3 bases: TGTGCCAGCAGTGAAGCGGTAACAGGCGGCTACACCTTC.

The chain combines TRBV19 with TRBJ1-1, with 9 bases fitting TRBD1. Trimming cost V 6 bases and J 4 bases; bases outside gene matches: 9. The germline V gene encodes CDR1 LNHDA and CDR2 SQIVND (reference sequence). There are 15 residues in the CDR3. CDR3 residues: CASSLTGGRFTEAFF. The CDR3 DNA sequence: TGTGCCAGTAGCTTGACAGGGGGAAGGTTCACTGAAGCTTTCTTT.

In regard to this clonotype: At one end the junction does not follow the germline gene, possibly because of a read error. Here the CDR3 reads CASSRTSAGSYDQYF. CDR3 DNA: TGTGCCAGCAGTCGGACTAGCGCGGGATCCTACGATCAGTACTTC. This rearrangement joins TRBV2 to TRBJ2-7; 9 bases map to TRBD2. The CDR3 has 15 amino acids. In germline, CDR1 is SNHLY, CDR2 FYNNEI. Full variable domain (rest looked up from reference TRBV2 and TRBJ2-7): EPEVTQTPSHQVTQMGQEVILRCVPISNHLYFYWYRQILGQKVEFLVSFYNNEISEKSEIFDDQFSVERPDGSNFTLKIRSTKLEDSAMYFCASSRTSAGSYDQYFGPGTRLTVT.

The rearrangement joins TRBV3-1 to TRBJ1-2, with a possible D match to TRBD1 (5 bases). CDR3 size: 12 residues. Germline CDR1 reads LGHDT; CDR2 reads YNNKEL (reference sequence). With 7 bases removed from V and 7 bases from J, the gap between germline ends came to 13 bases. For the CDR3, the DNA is TGTGCCAGCACCACAGGTGCGGGTGGCTACACCTTC. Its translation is CASTTGAGGYTF.

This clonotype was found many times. CDR3 sequence: CASIRFTVTETQYF. In DNA form, the CDR3 reads TGTGCCAGCATCCGCTTCACGGTCACAGAGACCCAGTACTTC. The J gene is TRBJ2-5, the V gene TRBV5-5; D unclear. The V and J ends lost 6 bases and 4 bases respectively, with 16 bases between them. This CDR3 region has 14 residues. Germline V gene lookup returns CDR1 SGHKS and CDR2 YYEKEE (reference sequence).

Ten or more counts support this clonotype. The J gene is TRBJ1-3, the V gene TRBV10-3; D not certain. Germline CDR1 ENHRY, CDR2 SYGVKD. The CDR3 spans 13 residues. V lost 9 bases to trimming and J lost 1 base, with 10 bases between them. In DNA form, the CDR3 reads TGTGCCATTACAGCCTCTTCTGGAAACACCATATATTTT. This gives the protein CAITASSGNTIYF.

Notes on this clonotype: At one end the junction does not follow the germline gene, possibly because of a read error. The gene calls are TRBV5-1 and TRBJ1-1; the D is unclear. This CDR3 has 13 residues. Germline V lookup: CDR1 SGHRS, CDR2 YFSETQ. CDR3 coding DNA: TGCCCCAGCACCCTCTTGGAAGGGACTGAAGCTTTCTTT. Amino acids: CPSTLLEGTEAFF.

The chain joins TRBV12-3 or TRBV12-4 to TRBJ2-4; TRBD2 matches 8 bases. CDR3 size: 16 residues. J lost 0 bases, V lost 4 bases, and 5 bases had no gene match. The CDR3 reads CASSYGGALAKNIQYF. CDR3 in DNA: TGTGCCAGCAGTTACGGGGGGGCCTTAGCCAAAAACATTCAGTACTTC.

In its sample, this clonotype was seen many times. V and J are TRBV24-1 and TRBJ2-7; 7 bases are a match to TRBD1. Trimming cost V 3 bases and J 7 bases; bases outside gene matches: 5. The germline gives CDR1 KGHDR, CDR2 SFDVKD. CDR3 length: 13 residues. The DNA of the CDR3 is TGTGCCACCAGTGATGGGACAGTTGGGGAGCAGTACTTC. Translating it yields CATSDGTVGEQYF.

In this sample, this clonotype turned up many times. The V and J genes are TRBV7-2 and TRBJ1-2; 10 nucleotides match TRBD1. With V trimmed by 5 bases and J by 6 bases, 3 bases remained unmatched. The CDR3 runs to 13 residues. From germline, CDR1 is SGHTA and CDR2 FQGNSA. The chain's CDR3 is CASSTGQGNGYTF. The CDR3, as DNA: TGTGCCAGCAGCACGGGACAGGGGAATGGCTACACCTTC.

CDR3 nucleotide sequence: TGCAGTGCTAGCCGGGTGCAGGGGGCTTTCGAGCAGTACTTC. This translates into CSASRVQGAFEQYF. The chain recombines TRBV20-1 with TRBJ2-7, with 8 bases identical to TRBD1. Germline-derived CDR1 and CDR2 are DFQATT and SNEGSKA (reference sequence). J lost 6 bases, V lost 3 bases, and 10 bases had no gene match. The CDR3 has 14 residues.

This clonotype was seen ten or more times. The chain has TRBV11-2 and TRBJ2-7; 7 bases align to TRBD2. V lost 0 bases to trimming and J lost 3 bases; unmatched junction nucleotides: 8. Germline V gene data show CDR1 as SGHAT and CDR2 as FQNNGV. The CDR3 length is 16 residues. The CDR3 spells CASSLDHRGGSYEQYF. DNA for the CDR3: TGTGCCAGCAGCTTAGATCATAGGGGAGGGAGCTACGAGCAGTACTTC.

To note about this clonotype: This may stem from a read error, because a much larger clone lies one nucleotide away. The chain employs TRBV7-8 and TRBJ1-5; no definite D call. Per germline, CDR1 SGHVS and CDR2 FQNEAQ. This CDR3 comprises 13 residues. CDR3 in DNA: TGTGTCAGCAGCCCCAGCGGACTGATGCCCCAGCATTTT. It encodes CVSSPSGLMPQHF.

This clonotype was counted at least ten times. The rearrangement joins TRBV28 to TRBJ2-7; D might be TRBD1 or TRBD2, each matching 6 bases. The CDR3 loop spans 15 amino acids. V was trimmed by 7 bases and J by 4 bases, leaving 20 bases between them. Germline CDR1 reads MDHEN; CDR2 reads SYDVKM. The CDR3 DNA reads TGTGCCAGCACCCCGCGGGACAAGGGTACATACGAGCAGTACTTC. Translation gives CASTPRDKGTYEQYF.

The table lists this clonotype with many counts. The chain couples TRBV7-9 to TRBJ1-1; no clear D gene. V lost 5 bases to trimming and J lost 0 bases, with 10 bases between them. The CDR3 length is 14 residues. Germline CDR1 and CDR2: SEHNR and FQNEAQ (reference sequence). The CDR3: CASSRGVLNTEAFF. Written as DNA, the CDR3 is TGTGCCAGCAGCAGAGGAGTACTGAACACTGAAGCTTTCTTT.

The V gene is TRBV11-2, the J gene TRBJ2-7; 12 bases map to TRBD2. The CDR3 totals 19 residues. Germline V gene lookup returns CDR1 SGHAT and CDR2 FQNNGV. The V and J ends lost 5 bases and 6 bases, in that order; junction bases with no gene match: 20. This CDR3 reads CASSPPAESSGGEPFEQYF. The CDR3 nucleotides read TGTGCCAGCAGCCCGCCAGCTGAATCTAGCGGGGGGGAGCCATTCGAGCAGTACTTC.

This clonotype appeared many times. CDR3 protein: CSIWTGTLNTEAFF. CDR3 DNA: TGCAGCATTTGGACAGGGACTCTGAACACTGAAGCTTTCTTT. The gene calls are TRBV29-1 and TRBJ1-1; 8 nucleotides agree with TRBD1. Germline values: CDR1 SQVTM, CDR2 ANQGSEA. The CDR3 runs 14 residues. The trim removed 8 bases at V and 0 bases at J, leaving 8 bases unmatched. The complete variable domain, with remaining parts taken from reference TRBV29-1 and TRBJ1-1, reads SAVISQKPSRDICQRGTSLTIQCQVDSQVTMMFWYRQQPGQSLTLIATANQGSEATYESGFVIDKFPISRPNLTFSTLTVSNMSPEDSSIYLCSIWTGTLNTEAFFGQGTRLTVV.

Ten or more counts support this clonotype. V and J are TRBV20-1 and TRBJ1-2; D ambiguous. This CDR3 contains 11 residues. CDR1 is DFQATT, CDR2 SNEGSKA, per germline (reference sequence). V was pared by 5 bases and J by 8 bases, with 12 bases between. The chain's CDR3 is CSAPPNDGYTF. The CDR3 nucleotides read TGCAGTGCTCCCCCTAATGACGGCTACACCTTC.

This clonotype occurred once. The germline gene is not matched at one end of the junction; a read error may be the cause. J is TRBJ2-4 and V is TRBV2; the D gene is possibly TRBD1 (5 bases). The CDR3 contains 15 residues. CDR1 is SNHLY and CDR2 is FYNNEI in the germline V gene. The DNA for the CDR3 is TGTGCCAGCAGTGAAGAGGGGCGTCCCAAAAACATTAAGTACTTC. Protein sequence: CASSEEGRPKNIKYF. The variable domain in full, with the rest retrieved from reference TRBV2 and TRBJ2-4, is EPEVTQTPSHQVTQMGQEVILRCVPISNHLYFYWYRQILGQKVEFLVSFYNNEISEKSEIFDDQFSVERPDGSNFTLKIRSTKLEDSAMYFCASSEEGRPKNIKYFGAGTRLSVL.

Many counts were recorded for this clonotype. The CDR3, as DNA: TGTGCCAGCAGTTTACGGGCTAGCGGACGATACGAGCAGTACTTC. Translation gives CASSLRASGRYEQYF. This chain connects TRBV27 to TRBJ2-7; TRBD2 matches 7 bases. Germline trimming cut 2 bases from V and 4 bases from J; bases unmatched to any gene: 8. The germline V gene encodes CDR1 MNHEY and CDR2 SMNVEV (reference sequence). The CDR3 is 15 amino acids.

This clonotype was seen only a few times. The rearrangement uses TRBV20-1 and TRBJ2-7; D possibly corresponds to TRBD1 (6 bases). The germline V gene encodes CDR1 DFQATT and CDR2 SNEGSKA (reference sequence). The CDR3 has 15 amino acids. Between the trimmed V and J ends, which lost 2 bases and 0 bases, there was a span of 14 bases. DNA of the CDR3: TGCAGTGCTAGACCAGCGTTGACAGGCTCCTACGAGCAGTACTTC. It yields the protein CSARPALTGSYEQYF.

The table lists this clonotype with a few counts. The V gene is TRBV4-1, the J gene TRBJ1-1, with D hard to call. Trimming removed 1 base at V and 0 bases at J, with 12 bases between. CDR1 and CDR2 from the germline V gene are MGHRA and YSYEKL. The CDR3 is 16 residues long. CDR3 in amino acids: CASSQGYGMMNTEAFF. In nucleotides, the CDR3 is TGCGCCAGCAGCCAAGGTTACGGCATGATGAACACTGAAGCTTTCTTT.

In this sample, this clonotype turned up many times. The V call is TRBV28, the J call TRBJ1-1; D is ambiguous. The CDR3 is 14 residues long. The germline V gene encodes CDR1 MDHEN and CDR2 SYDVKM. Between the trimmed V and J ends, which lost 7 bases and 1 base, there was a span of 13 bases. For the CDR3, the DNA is TGTGCCAGCACCCCCCAGAGACGGAACACTGAAGCTTTCTTT. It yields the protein CASTPQRRNTEAFF. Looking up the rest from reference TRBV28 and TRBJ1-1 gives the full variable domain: DVKVTQSSRYLVKRTGEKVFLECVQDMDHENMFWYRQDPGLGLRLIYFSYDVKMKEKGDIPEGYSVSREKKERFSLILESASTNQTSMYLCASTPQRRNTEAFFGQGTRLTVV.

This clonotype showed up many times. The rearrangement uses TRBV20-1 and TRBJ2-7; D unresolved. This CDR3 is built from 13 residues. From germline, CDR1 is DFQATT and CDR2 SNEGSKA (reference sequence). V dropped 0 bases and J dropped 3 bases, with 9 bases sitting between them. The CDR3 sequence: CSARESEIYEQYF. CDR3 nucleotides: TGCAGTGCTAGAGAATCGGAGATCTACGAGCAGTACTTC.

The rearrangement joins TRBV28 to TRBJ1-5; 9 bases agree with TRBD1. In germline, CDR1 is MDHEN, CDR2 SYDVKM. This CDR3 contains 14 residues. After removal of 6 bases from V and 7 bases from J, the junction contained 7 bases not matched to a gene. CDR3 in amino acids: CASSPGQGVQPQHF. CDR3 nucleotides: TGTGCCAGCAGCCCGGGACAGGGAGTCCAGCCCCAGCATTTT.

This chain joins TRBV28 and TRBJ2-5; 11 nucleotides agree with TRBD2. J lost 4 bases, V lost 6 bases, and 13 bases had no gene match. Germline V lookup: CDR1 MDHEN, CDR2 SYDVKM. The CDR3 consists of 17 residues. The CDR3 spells CASSPLGLAGGGETQYF. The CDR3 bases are TGTGCCAGCAGCCCCTTGGGTCTAGCGGGAGGTGGAGAGACCCAGTACTTC.

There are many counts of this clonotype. In DNA form, the CDR3 reads TGTGCCAGCAGTCGGGACAGCGCTACCTACGAGCAGTACTTC. Amino acids: CASSRDSATYEQYF. V gene TRBV28 combines with J gene TRBJ2-7, with 7 bases aligning to TRBD1. The CDR3 runs 14 residues. Trimming cost V 5 bases and J 2 bases; bases outside gene matches: 6. CDR1 MDHEN and CDR2 SYDVKM come from the germline V gene. Using reference TRBV28 and TRBJ2-7 for the parts outside the CDR3, the full variable domain is DVKVTQSSRYLVKRTGEKVFLECVQDMDHENMFWYRQDPGLGLRLIYFSYDVKMKEKGDIPEGYSVSREKKERFSLILESASTNQTSMYLCASSRDSATYEQYFGPGTRLTVT.

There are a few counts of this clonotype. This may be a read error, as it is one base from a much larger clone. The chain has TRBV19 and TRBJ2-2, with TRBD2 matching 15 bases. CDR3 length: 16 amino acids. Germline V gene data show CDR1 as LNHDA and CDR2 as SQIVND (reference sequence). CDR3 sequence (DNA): TGTGCCAGTAGTAGGACTAGCGGGAGGGCCACCGGGGAGCTGTGTTTT. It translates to CASSRTSGRATGELCF.

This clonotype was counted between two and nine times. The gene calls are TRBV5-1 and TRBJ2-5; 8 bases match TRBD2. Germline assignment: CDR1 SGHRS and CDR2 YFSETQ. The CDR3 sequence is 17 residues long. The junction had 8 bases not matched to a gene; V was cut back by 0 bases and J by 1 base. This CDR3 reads CASSLEGRLAIQETQYF. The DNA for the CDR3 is TGCGCCAGCAGCTTGGAAGGGCGACTAGCGATCCAAGAGACCCAGTACTTC.

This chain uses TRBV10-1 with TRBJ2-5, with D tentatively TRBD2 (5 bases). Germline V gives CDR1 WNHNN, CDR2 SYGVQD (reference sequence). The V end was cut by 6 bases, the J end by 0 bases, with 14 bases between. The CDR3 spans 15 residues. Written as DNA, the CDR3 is TGCGCCAGCAGCCCTCGGACTGGTTACCAAGAGACCCAGTACTTC. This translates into CASSPRTGYQETQYF.

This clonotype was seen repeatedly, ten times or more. CDR3 region: CASSVTAGTGVGQPQHF. CDR3 in DNA: TGCGCCAGCAGCGTGACAGCCGGGACAGGGGTCGGTCAGCCCCAGCATTTT. The rearrangement joins TRBV10-2 to TRBJ1-5; 10 nucleotides align to TRBD1. The CDR3 extends over 17 amino acids. The ends lost 6 bases at V and 6 bases at J; junction bases unmatched: 14. In germline, CDR1 is WSHSY, CDR2 SAAADI.

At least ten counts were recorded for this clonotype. The CDR3 spells CATSRGIYSNQPQHF. Here the CDR3 DNA reads TGTGCCACCAGCAGAGGAATTTATAGCAATCAGCCCCAGCATTTT. J is TRBJ1-5 and V is TRBV15, with unresolved D. The length of the CDR3 is 15 residues. Germline values: CDR1 LNHNV, CDR2 YYDKDF (reference sequence). The V gene lost 1 base and the J gene lost 0 bases, with 7 bases spanning the gap.